A selection of T cell receptor beta chains follows, all from one sample in a study of identifying expanded T cells in peripheral blood. This table comes from immunoSEQ multiplex PCR, and its TCRdb copy is limited to in-frame clones, with some not included. The sample lists about 91,000 clones; approximately 90% were seen once. Sequencing used blood. The receptors originated from a person aged 18-70 years in good health. Each CDR3 is given with its conserved first and last residue. Each record gives: V gene, clone size, D gene, J gene, CDR3 DNA, CDR3 protein. A D gene is named only where the DNA matches it firmly. Rows may omit the clone size; those that give it use once, few, many or a size class.

V gene: TRBV28; clone size: .; D gene: .; J gene: TRBJ1-3; CDR3 DNA: TGTGCCAGCAGCCCGGTCCGTTTTCCTGGAAACACCATATATTTT; CDR3 protein: CASSPVRFPGNTIYF
V gene: TRBV4-3; clone size: .; D gene: TRBD1; J gene: TRBJ2-7; CDR3 DNA: TGCGCCAGCAGCCAAGATCGGGGACAGGGATACGAGCAGTACTTC; CDR3 protein: CASSQDRGQGYEQYF
V gene: TRBV2; clone size: .; D gene: .; J gene: TRBJ2-5; CDR3 DNA: TGTGCCAGCAGTGCCACCCCTCGGGAGACCCAGTACTTC; CDR3 protein: CASSATPRETQYF
V gene: TRBV28; clone size: .; D gene: .; J gene: TRBJ2-7; CDR3 DNA: TGTGCCAGCAGTCCTGGTGGGGGGAGTGGGTACGAGCAGTACTTC; CDR3 protein: CASSPGGGSGYEQYF
V gene: TRBV9; clone size: .; D gene: .; J gene: TRBJ2-1; CDR3 DNA: TGTGCCAGCAGCTCCGGGACCCCCTACAATGAGCAGTTCTTC; CDR3 protein: CASSSGTPYNEQFF
V gene: TRBV6-5; clone size: once; D gene: .; J gene: TRBJ1-5; CDR3 DNA: TGTGCCAGCAGTTACTCAGAGGGCTCTCAGCCCCAGCATTTT; CDR3 protein: CASSYSEGSQPQHF
V gene: TRBV5-1; clone size: .; D gene: TRBD1; J gene: TRBJ1-6; CDR3 DNA: TGCGCCAGCAGCCTGGGACAGAATAATTCACCCCTCCACTTT; CDR3 protein: CASSLGQNNSPLHF
V gene: TRBV6-6; clone size: medium-sized; D gene: .; J gene: TRBJ1-5; CDR3 DNA: TGTGCCAGCACCATACAGGAACATCAGCCCCAGCATTTT; CDR3 protein: CASTIQEHQPQHF
V gene: TRBV6-6; clone size: .; D gene: TRBD1; J gene: TRBJ1-4; CDR3 DNA: TGTGCCAGCACCGCGACAGGGGGCGATGAAAAACTGTTTTTT; CDR3 protein: CASTATGGDEKLFF
V gene: TRBV27; clone size: .; D gene: .; J gene: TRBJ1-5; CDR3 DNA: TGTGCCAGCAGTAAAGGACGTCAGCCCCAGCATTTT; CDR3 protein: CASSKGRQPQHF
V gene: TRBV15; clone size: few; D gene: .; J gene: TRBJ2-3; CDR3 DNA: TGTGCCACCAGCAGAGAGCCCCCGTCGGCGGCGGCCGATACGCAGTATTTT; CDR3 protein: CATSREPPSAAADTQYF
V gene: TRBV27; clone size: .; D gene: .; J gene: TRBJ2-7; CDR3 DNA: TGTGCCAGCAGCCGCTCTGGGCAGCGGGCCACCTACGAGCAGTACTTC; CDR3 protein: CASSRSGQRATYEQYF
V gene: TRBV10-1; clone size: .; D gene: .; J gene: TRBJ2-7; CDR3 DNA: TGCGCCAGCAGTGTAAGACTAGGTGACGAGCAGTACTTC; CDR3 protein: CASSVRLGDEQYF
V gene: TRBV6-1; clone size: .; D gene: .; J gene: TRBJ1-5; CDR3 DNA: TGTGCCAGCAGTGAGCAGGATCAGCCCCAGCATTTT; CDR3 protein: CASSEQDQPQHF
V gene: TRBV5-1; clone size: .; D gene: .; J gene: TRBJ2-3; CDR3 DNA: TGCGCCAGCAGCTTCCTAGCTAGCACAGATACGCAGTATTTT; CDR3 protein: CASSFLASTDTQYF
V gene: TRBV5-1; clone size: .; D gene: .; J gene: TRBJ2-7; CDR3 DNA: TGCGCCAGCAGCTTGGTCCTCCGGGACAAATCCTACGAGCAGTACTTC; CDR3 protein: CASSLVLRDKSYEQYF
V gene: TRBV28; clone size: .; D gene: .; J gene: TRBJ1-5; CDR3 DNA: TGTGCCAGCAGTTTTGACCGCGCAGGGGACAATCAGCCCCAGCATTTT; CDR3 protein: CASSFDRAGDNQPQHF
V gene: TRBV9; clone size: .; D gene: .; J gene: TRBJ1-3; CDR3 DNA: TGTGCCAGCAGCGTAGGAGGAAACACCATATATTTT; CDR3 protein: CASSVGGNTIYF
V gene: TRBV9; clone size: .; D gene: TRBD2; J gene: TRBJ2-5; CDR3 DNA: TGTGCCAGCAGCGTCTCTACTTTGGCTAGCGGGGAGACCCAGTACTTC; CDR3 protein: CASSVSTLASGETQYF
V gene: TRBV27; clone size: .; D gene: .; J gene: TRBJ2-7; CDR3 DNA: TGTGCCAGCAGTTTATCGCCCTGGCAGGCAAGCTACGAGCAGTACTTC; CDR3 protein: CASSLSPWQASYEQYF
V gene: TRBV9; clone size: .; D gene: TRBD1; J gene: TRBJ1-4; CDR3 DNA: TGTGCCAGCAGCGTCGGGACAGGTCGAGAAAAACTGTTTTTT; CDR3 protein: CASSVGTGREKLFF
V gene: TRBV7-7; clone size: .; D gene: TRBD1; J gene: TRBJ2-7; CDR3 DNA: TGTGCCAGCAGCCCGGACAGGCTCTCCTACGAGCAGTACTTC; CDR3 protein: CASSPDRLSYEQYF
V gene: TRBV6-5; clone size: .; D gene: .; J gene: TRBJ2-7; CDR3 DNA: TGTGCCAGCAGGTCTGGACAGTCCTACGAGCAGTACTTC; CDR3 protein: CASRSGQSYEQYF
V gene: TRBV28; clone size: .; D gene: .; J gene: TRBJ2-5; CDR3 DNA: TGTGCCAGCAGAAGGGGACGAGAGACCCAGTACTTC; CDR3 protein: CASRRGRETQYF
V gene: TRBV10-3; clone size: .; D gene: TRBD1; J gene: TRBJ2-7; CDR3 DNA: TGTGCCATCAGTGGGACAGGGGGCTACGAGCAGTACTTC; CDR3 protein: CAISGTGGYEQYF
V gene: TRBV6-1; clone size: .; D gene: .; J gene: TRBJ2-7; CDR3 DNA: TGTGCCAGCATGGCGGGACCATTCTACGAGCAGTACTTC; CDR3 protein: CASMAGPFYEQYF
V gene: TRBV7-8; clone size: .; D gene: .; J gene: TRBJ1-2; CDR3 DNA: TGTGCCAGCAGCTTACCCAGGGTGCCGGTTGATGGCTACACCTTC; CDR3 protein: CASSLPRVPVDGYTF
V gene: TRBV11-2; clone size: .; D gene: TRBD2; J gene: TRBJ2-3; CDR3 DNA: TGTGCCAGCAGCTTAGTAGCGGGAGGGAGGGCAGATACGCAGTATTTT; CDR3 protein: CASSLVAGGRADTQYF
V gene: TRBV5-1; clone size: .; D gene: TRBD2; J gene: TRBJ2-7; CDR3 DNA: TGCGCCAGCAGCTTGGGATTGAGCGGGACGGTATACGAGCAGTACTTC; CDR3 protein: CASSLGLSGTVYEQYF
V gene: TRBV19; clone size: .; D gene: TRBD2; J gene: TRBJ2-1; CDR3 DNA: TGTGCCAGTAGTGAATTAGCGGGGTTCAATGAGCAGTTCTTC; CDR3 protein: CASSELAGFNEQFF
V gene: TRBV28; clone size: .; D gene: .; J gene: TRBJ2-1; CDR3 DNA: TGTGCCAGCAGTGTGGGGGACGAAGAGCAGTTCTTC; CDR3 protein: CASSVGDEEQFF
V gene: TRBV27; clone size: .; D gene: TRBD2; J gene: TRBJ2-1; CDR3 DNA: TGTGCCAGCAGTTTAGAATCTCCGGGGACTAGCGGGAGTTTCGGTGCTGAGCAGTTCTTC; CDR3 protein: CASSLESPGTSGSFGAEQFF
V gene: TRBV5-1; clone size: .; D gene: .; J gene: TRBJ2-3; CDR3 DNA: TGCGCCAGCAGCTTGGGACAGGTAGGGGCAGATACGCAGTATTTT; CDR3 protein: CASSLGQVGADTQYF
V gene: TRBV5-1; clone size: .; D gene: .; J gene: TRBJ1-2; CDR3 DNA: TGCGCCAGCAGCTTGCGGGACGCTAACTATGGCTACACCTTC; CDR3 protein: CASSLRDANYGYTF
V gene: TRBV6-5; clone size: .; D gene: .; J gene: TRBJ2-7; CDR3 DNA: TGTGCCAGCAGCCGAGACCCAGGTATGACCTACGAGCAGTACTTC; CDR3 protein: CASSRDPGMTYEQYF
V gene: TRBV28; clone size: .; D gene: .; J gene: TRBJ1-5; CDR3 DNA: TGTGCCAGCAGTACGGGGGGTAGCAATCAGCCCCAGCATTTT; CDR3 protein: CASSTGGSNQPQHF
V gene: TRBV1; clone size: .; D gene: .; J gene: TRBJ2-2; CDR3 DNA: TGCACCAGCAGCCAGGTCCCCCCCAAGTTTTGGGGAAGCACCGGGGAGCTGTTTTTT; CDR3 protein: CTSSQVPPKFWGSTGELFF
V gene: TRBV9; clone size: .; D gene: TRBD2; J gene: TRBJ2-1; CDR3 DNA: TGTGCCAGCAGCGTCTCACCGGGACTAGCGACCTACAATGAGCAGTTCTTC; CDR3 protein: CASSVSPGLATYNEQFF
V gene: TRBV7-8; clone size: .; D gene: TRBD2; J gene: TRBJ2-3; CDR3 DNA: TGTGCCAGCAGCTTAAGGGCTAGCGGGGGAGGCACAGATACGCAGTATTTT; CDR3 protein: CASSLRASGGGTDTQYF
V gene: TRBV7-2; clone size: .; D gene: TRBD1; J gene: TRBJ2-7; CDR3 DNA: TGTGCCAGCAGCTTAACGGGACAGGGGGCAGGCGAGCAGTACTTC; CDR3 protein: CASSLTGQGAGEQYF
V gene: TRBV6-5; clone size: .; D gene: TRBD1; J gene: TRBJ2-1; CDR3 DNA: TGTGCCAGCAGTGCCCGGGACAGGGGAATCAATGAGCAGTTCTTC; CDR3 protein: CASSARDRGINEQFF
V gene: TRBV6-8; clone size: .; D gene: .; J gene: TRBJ2-2; CDR3 DNA: TGTGCCAGCGGCTCGCGGAGGGACACCGGGGAGCTGTTTTTT; CDR3 protein: CASGSRRDTGELFF
V gene: TRBV6-1; clone size: .; D gene: .; J gene: TRBJ2-2; CDR3 DNA: TGTGCCAGCAGTGAAGGAGTTGCGAACACCGGGGAGCTGTTTTTT; CDR3 protein: CASSEGVANTGELFF
V gene: TRBV6-1; clone size: .; D gene: .; J gene: TRBJ1-3; CDR3 DNA: TGTGCCAGCAGTGAAGAGGCAGGAGGGGGAAACACCATATATTTT; CDR3 protein: CASSEEAGGGNTIYF
V gene: TRBV5-8; clone size: many; D gene: TRBD1; J gene: TRBJ1-6; CDR3 DNA: TGTGCCAGCAGCGTCGGGACAGGGGCGAATTCACCCCTCCACTTT; CDR3 protein: CASSVGTGANSPLHF
V gene: TRBV7-2; clone size: .; D gene: TRBD1; J gene: TRBJ2-1; CDR3 DNA: TGTGCCAGCAGCCTAGACAGGGGGGAACACAATGAGCAGTTCTTC; CDR3 protein: CASSLDRGEHNEQFF
V gene: TRBV5-4; clone size: .; D gene: .; J gene: TRBJ2-5; CDR3 DNA: TGTGCCAGCAGCTCTCCCTATGGGGGGCAAGAGACCCAGTACTTC; CDR3 protein: CASSSPYGGQETQYF
V gene: TRBV30; clone size: .; D gene: TRBD1; J gene: TRBJ1-6; CDR3 DNA: TGTGCCTGGTCAAAACAGGGGTTCTCTCTCTCTTCCTATAATTCACCCCTCCACTTT; CDR3 protein: CAWSKQGFSLSSYNSPLHF